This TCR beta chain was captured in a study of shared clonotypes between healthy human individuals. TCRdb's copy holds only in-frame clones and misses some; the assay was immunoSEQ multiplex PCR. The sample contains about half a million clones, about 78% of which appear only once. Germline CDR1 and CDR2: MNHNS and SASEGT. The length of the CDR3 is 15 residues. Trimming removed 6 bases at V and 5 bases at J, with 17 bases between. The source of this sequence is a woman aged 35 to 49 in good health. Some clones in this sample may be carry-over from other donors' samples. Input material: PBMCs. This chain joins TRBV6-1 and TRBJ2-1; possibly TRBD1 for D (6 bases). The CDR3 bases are TGTGCCAGCAGAACGGACAGTGCCCGCCACAATGAGCAGTTCTTC. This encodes CASRTDSARHNEQFF.